This T cell receptor beta chain was identified during a study of TIL therapy for anti-PD-1-resistant metastatic lung cancer. Study-wide context: Tumor harvest preceded PD-1/PD-L1 blockade, followed by nivolumab treatment. Median tumor mutation burden was more than 1.4 mutations per megabase. Tumors had a median PD-L1 proportion score of around 6%.

Sequencing used immunoSEQ v3. Libraries were sequenced to 2 million to 2.5 million read pairs (survey) or roughly 4.5-6.5 million (deep). Sequencing was performed with immunoSEQ multiplex PCR; in TCRdb, only in-frame clones are kept and a portion is missing. Counted here are fewer than 20,000 clones, 83% occurring once; the ten biggest clones make up about 2.3%. Time point meaning: pre-treatment sample, taken before nivolumab and TIL therapy. The germline V gene encodes CDR1 SEHNR and CDR2 FQNEAQ (reference sequence). V was pared by 4 bases and J by 5 bases, with 8 bases between. The CDR3 spans 12 residues.

This sequence was found in a person aged 25-85 years with non-small cell lung cancer. Sequencing was performed on blood, taken at baseline. The rearrangement links TRBV7-9 to TRBJ2-5; a possible D gene is TRBD1 (6 bases). The chain's CDR3 is CASSSQGETQYF. CDR3 DNA: TGTGCCAGCAGCTCTCAGGGGGAGACCCAGTACTTC.